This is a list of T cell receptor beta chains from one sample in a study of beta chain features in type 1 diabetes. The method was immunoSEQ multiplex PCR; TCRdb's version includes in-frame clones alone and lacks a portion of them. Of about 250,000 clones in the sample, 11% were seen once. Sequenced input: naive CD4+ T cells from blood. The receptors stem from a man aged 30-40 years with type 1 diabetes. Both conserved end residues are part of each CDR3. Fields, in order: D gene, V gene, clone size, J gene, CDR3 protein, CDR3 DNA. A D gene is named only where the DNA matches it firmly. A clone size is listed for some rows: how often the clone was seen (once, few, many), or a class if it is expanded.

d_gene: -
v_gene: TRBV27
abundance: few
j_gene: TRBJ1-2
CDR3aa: CASTPTWGAGGYTF
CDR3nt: TGTGCCAGCACCCCTACTTGGGGAGCCGGTGGCTACACCTTC

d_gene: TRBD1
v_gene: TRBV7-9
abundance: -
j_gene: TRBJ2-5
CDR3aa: CASSQGQVVQETQYF
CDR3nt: TGTGCCAGCAGCCAAGGACAGGTGGTACAAGAGACCCAGTACTTC

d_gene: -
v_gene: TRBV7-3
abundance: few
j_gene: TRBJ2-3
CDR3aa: CASSLWRTASTDTQYF
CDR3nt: TGTGCCAGCAGCTTATGGCGGACAGCTAGCACAGATACGCAGTATTTT

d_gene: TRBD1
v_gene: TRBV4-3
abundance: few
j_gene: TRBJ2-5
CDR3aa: CASSLNRGPETQYF
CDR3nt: TGCGCCAGCAGCCTCAACAGGGGGCCAGAGACCCAGTACTTC

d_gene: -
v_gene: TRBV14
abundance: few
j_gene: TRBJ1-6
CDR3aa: CASSQDGGSPLHF
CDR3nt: TGTGCCAGCAGCCAAGATGGAGGGTCACCCCTCCACTTT

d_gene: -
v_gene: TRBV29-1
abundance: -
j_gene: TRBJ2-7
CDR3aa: CSVVGGWYEQYF
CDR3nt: TGCAGCGTTGTGGGGGGATGGTACGAGCAGTACTTC

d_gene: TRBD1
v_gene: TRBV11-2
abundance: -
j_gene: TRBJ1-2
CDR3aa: CASSLVQGNGYTF
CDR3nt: TGTGCCAGCAGCTTAGTACAGGGGAATGGCTACACCTTC

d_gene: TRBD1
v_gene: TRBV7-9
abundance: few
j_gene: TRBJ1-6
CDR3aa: CASSFTGEDSPLHF
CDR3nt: TGTGCCAGCAGCTTCACAGGGGAGGATTCACCCCTCCACTTT

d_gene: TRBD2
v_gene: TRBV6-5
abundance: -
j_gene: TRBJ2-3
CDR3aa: CASSFASGGAMVTQYF
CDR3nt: TGTGCCAGCAGTTTCGCTAGCGGGGGGGCTATGGTTACGCAGTATTTT

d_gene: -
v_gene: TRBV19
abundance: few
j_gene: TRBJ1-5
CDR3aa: CASSERLSPQHF
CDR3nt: TGTGCCAGTAGTGAACGCCTATCACCCCAGCATTTT

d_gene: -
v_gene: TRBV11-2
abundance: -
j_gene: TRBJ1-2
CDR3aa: CASSLRDKYYGYTF
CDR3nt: TGTGCCAGCAGCCTGAGGGACAAATACTATGGCTACACCTTC

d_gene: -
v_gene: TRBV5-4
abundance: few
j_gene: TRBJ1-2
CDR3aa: CASSLPNYGYTF
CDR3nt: TGTGCCAGCAGCTTGCCAAACTATGGCTACACCTTC

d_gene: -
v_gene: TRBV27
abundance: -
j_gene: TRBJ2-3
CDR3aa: CASSYQGLTDTQYF
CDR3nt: TGTGCCAGCAGTTACCAGGGGCTCACAGATACGCAGTATTTT

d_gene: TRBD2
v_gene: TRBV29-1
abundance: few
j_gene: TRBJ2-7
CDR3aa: CSVGGGYSTGEQYF
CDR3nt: TGCAGCGTTGGCGGGGGGTACTCTACGGGCGAGCAGTACTTC

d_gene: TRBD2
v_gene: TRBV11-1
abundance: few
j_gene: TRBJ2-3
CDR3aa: CASSQTSGGPRTDTQYF
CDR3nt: TGTGCCAGCAGCCAGACTAGCGGGGGGCCCCGCACAGATACGCAGTATTTT

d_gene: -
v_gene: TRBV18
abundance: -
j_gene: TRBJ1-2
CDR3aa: CASSPPSGSNGYTF
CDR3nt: TGTGCCAGCTCACCACCGTCGGGGTCGAATGGCTACACCTTC

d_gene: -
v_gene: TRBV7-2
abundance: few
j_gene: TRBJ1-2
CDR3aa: CASSLAAGYGYTF
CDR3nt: TGTGCCAGCAGCTTAGCGGCAGGGTATGGCTACACCTTC

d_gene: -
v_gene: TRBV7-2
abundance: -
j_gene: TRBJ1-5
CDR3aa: CASSSGGIQPQHF
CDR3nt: TGTGCCAGCAGCTCAGGAGGGATTCAGCCCCAGCATTTT

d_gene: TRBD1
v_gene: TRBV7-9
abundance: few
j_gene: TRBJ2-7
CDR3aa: CASSLQGAGYEQYF
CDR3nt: TGTGCCAGCAGCTTACAGGGGGCCGGCTACGAGCAGTACTTC

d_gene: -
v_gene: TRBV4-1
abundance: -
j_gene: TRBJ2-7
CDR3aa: CASSQNAGGETYEQYF
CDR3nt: TGCGCCAGCAGCCAAAATGCGGGCGGGGAAACCTACGAGCAGTACTTC

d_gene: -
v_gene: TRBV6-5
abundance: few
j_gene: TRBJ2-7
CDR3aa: CASSLEYGEQYF
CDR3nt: TGTGCCAGCAGTCTAGAGTATGGCGAGCAGTACTTC

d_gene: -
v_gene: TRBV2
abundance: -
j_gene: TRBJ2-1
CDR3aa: CASSLTVYNEQFF
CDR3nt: TGTGCCAGCAGCCTGACAGTATACAATGAGCAGTTCTTC

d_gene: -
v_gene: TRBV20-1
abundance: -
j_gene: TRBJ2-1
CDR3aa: CSVDEQFF
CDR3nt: TGCAGCGTAGATGAGCAGTTCTTC

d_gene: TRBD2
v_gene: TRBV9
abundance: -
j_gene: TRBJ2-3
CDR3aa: CASSVVSGVTDTQYF
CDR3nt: TGTGCCAGCAGCGTAGTTAGCGGGGTCACAGATACGCAGTATTTT

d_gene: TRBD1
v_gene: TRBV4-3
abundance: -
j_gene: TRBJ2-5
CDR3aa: CASSQFRDRGPARETQYF
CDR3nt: TGCGCCAGCAGCCAGTTCCGGGACAGGGGGCCCGCGAGAGAGACCCAGTACTTC

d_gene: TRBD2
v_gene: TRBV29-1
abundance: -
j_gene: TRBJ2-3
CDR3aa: CSVAGRLTDTQYF
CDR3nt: TGCAGCGTAGCGGGGAGGCTCACAGATACGCAGTATTTT

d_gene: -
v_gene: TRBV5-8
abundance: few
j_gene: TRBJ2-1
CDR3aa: CASSLFSFYNEQFF
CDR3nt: TGTGCCAGCAGCTTGTTTTCCTTTTACAATGAGCAGTTCTTC

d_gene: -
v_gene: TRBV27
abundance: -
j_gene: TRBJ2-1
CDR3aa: CASSLWGGRNEQFF
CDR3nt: TGTGCCAGCAGTTTGTGGGGGGGGCGCAATGAGCAGTTCTTC

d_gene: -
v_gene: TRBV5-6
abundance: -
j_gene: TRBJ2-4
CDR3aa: CASSPTDTGAKNIQYF
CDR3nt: TGTGCCAGCAGCCCGACCGACACTGGAGCCAAAAACATTCAGTACTTC

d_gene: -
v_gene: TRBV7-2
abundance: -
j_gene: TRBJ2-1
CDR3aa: CASSLQARGGNEQFF
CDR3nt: TGTGCCAGCAGCTTACAGGCAAGGGGAGGCAATGAGCAGTTCTTC

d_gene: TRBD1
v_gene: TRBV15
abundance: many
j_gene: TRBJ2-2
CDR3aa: CATSRTGTGRTGELFF
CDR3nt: TGTGCCACCAGCAGGACCGGGACAGGGCGGACCGGGGAGCTGTTTTTT

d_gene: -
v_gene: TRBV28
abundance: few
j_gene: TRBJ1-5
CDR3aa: CASSPADRSTQPQHF
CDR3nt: TGTGCCAGCAGTCCCGCGGACAGATCGACTCAGCCCCAGCATTTT

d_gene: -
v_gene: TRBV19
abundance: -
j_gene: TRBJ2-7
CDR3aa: CASSIPIGGRTYEQYF
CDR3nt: TGTGCCAGTAGTATCCCGATCGGAGGACGTACCTACGAGCAGTACTTC

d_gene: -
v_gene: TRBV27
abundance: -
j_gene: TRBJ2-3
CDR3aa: CASSFQVPDTQYF
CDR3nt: TGTGCCAGCAGTTTTCAGGTCCCAGATACGCAGTATTTT

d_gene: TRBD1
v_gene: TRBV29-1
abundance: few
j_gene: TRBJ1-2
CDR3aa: CSVLGQVYGYTF
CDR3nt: TGCAGCGTATTGGGACAGGTCTATGGCTACACCTTC

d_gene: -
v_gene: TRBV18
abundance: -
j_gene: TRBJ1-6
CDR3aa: CASSPLSDRNSPLHF
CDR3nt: TGTGCCAGCTCACCACTCTCGGACAGAAATTCACCCCTCCACTTT

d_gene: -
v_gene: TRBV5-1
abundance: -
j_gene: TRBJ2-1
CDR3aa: CASRGGRGHNEQFF
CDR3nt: TGCGCCAGCAGAGGAGGCAGAGGCCACAATGAGCAGTTCTTC

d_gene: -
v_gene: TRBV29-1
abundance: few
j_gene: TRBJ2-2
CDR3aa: CSVEKQGTGELFF
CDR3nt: TGCAGCGTTGAAAAACAGGGCACCGGGGAGCTGTTTTTT

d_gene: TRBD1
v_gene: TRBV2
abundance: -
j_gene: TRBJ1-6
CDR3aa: CASSDRQGNSPLHF
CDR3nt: TGTGCCAGCAGTGATCGACAGGGTAATTCACCCCTCCACTTT

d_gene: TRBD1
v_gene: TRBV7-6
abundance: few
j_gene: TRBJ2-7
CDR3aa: CASSPRTGVSEQYF
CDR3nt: TGTGCCAGCAGCCCACGGACAGGGGTGAGCGAGCAGTACTTC

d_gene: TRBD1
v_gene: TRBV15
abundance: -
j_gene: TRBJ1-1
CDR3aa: CATSRGGTGGLTEAFF
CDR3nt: TGTGCCACCAGCAGAGGAGGGACAGGGGGTCTGACTGAAGCTTTCTTT

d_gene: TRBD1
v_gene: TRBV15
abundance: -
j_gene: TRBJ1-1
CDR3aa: CATSYGQGRVRTEAFF
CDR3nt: TGTGCCACCAGCTATGGACAGGGCAGGGTGAGGACTGAAGCTTTCTTT

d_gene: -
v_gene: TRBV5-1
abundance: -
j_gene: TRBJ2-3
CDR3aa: CASSLPGSTDTQYF
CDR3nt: TGCGCCAGCAGCTTACCAGGGAGCACAGATACGCAGTATTTT

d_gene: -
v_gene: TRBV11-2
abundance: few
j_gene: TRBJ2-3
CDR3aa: CASSLWQESTDTQYF
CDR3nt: TGTGCCAGCAGCTTGTGGCAGGAAAGCACAGATACGCAGTATTTT

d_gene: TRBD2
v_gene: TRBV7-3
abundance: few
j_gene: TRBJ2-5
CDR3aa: CASSLNGAGGQETQYF
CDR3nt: TGTGCCAGCAGCTTAAATGGCGCGGGGGGGCAAGAGACCCAGTACTTC

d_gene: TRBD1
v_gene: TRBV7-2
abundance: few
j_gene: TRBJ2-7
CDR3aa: CASSNSGTGLREQYF
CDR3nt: TGTGCCAGCAGTAATTCCGGGACAGGGCTTCGCGAGCAGTACTTC

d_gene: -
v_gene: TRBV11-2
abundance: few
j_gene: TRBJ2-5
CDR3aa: CASSLQRRETQYF
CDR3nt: TGTGCCAGCAGCTTACAGCGTCGAGAGACCCAGTACTTC

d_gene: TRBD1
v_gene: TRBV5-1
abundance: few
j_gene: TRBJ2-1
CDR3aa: CASSPDRGSQGQFF
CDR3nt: TGCGCCAGCAGCCCGGACAGGGGCTCTCAGGGGCAGTTCTTC

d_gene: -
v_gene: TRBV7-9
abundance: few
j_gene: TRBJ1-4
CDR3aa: CASSPITGTGEKLFF
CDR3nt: TGTGCCAGCAGCCCCATCACAGGAACGGGTGAAAAACTGTTTTTT

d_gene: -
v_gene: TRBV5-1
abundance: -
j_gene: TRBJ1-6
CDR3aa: CASSLWGGNNSPLHF
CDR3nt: TGCGCCAGCAGCTTGTGGGGAGGAAATAATTCACCCCTCCACTTT

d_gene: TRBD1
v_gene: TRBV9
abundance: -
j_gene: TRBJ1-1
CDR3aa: CASSPRQGVMNTEAFF
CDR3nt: TGTGCCAGCAGCCCGAGACAGGGAGTCATGAACACTGAAGCTTTCTTT

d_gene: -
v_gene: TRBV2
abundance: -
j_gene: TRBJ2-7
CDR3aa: CASSEGTTGTFF
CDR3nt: TGTGCCAGCAGTGAAGGGACTACCGGGACTTTCTTC

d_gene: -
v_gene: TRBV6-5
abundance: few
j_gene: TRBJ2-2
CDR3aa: CASTQGNTGELFF
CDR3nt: TGTGCCAGCACACAGGGCAACACCGGGGAGCTGTTTTTT

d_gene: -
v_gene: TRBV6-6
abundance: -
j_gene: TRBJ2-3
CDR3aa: CASSYAGTDTQYF
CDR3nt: TGTGCCAGCAGTTACGCGGGCACAGATACGCAGTATTTT

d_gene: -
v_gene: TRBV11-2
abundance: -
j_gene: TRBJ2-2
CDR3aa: CASSTGRGNTGELFF
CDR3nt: TGTGCCAGCAGCACAGGGAGGGGGAACACCGGGGAGCTGTTTTTT